The present T cell receptor (beta chain) was sequenced within a study of T cell responses to AZD1222 COVID-19 vaccine. Overall study context: Pooling covered second doses at about 4 or about 12 weeks.

Generated by immunoSEQ multiplex PCR, the TCRdb table keeps only in-frame clones and is missing some. The sample carries about 82,000 clones, more than 80% recorded once. As concerns this clone: The antigen is unknown.

Study-wide points: Mostly white British, mostly female donors; authors suggested clonal diversity may be underestimated.

This receptor was taken from an adult in good health. The specimen comprised peripheral blood, sampled on day 0 of AZD1222 vaccination.

The CDR3 region has the DNA TGCGCCAGCAGGAGTACTAGCGAGACCGGGGAGCTGTTTTTT. Its protein is CASRSTSETGELFF. The chain recombines TRBV5-1 with TRBJ2-2; 7 bases are a match to TRBD2. CDR1 SGHRS and CDR2 YFSETQ come from the germline V gene. V trimming: 5 bases; J trimming: 5 bases; junction bases outside the gene matches: 6. CDR3 length equals 14 residues.